This T cell receptor beta chain was recovered during a study of T cells in Graves' hyperthyroidism and ophthalmopathy. Study-wide findings and caveats: Model output signaled ophthalmopathy a median approximately 6 months ahead of onset. Also found in blood were most expanded thyroid clonotypes above 0.001.

Germline V gives CDR1 LGHDT, CDR2 YNNKEL (reference sequence). After removal of 5 bases from V and 8 bases from J, the junction contained 7 bases not matched to a gene. The CDR3 is made up of 13 amino acids. Ten or more counts support this clonotype. Its antigen is not known. Amplification targeted TCR beta CDR3 regions from RNA transcripts. First-round RT-PCR with HTBI primers amplified the TCR CDR3 region. TCRdb recomputed calls from the multiplex PCR reads with MiXCR, one row per CDR3 protein. The table shows under 450,000 distinct CDR3 sequences, with about 17% occurring only once. Sample: blood. This sequence joins TRBV3-1 and TRBJ2-7; 9 nucleotides line up with TRBD1. The receptor's source is a woman in her 30s with Graves' hyperthyroidism that later progressed to Graves' ophthalmopathy. DNA of the CDR3: TGTGCCAGCAGCGATACAGGGGGCGGGAAGCAGTACTTC. Translating it yields CASSDTGGGKQYF.